This T cell receptor beta chain was retrieved from a study of blood T cell repertoires in COVID-19. Study summary: The United States, Italy and Spain provided the acute and convalescent COVID-19 samples. PBMCs, B-cell-depleted T cells, or T cells provided the cDNA or gDNA that made up the material.

This study enrolled people aged about 18 to 95 from about two dozen US geographic areas. Assignments of participants to cohorts depended upon their own reported clinical history. The CDR3 sequence is 16 residues long. The germline gives CDR1 MNHEY, CDR2 SVGEGT. J gave up 4 bases and V 2 bases, and 8 bases lay outside the gene matches. Measured with immunoSEQ multiplex PCR; TCRdb has only the in-frame clones, and not every one. The table records around 180,000 clones, approximately 73% of them present only once. This clonotype originated in a woman aged 45-65 years with acute COVID-19. The sample comprised PBMCs or T cells enriched from blood (not recorded which). J is TRBJ2-1 and V is TRBV6-2 or TRBV6-3; 7 bases map to TRBD2. In DNA, the CDR3 is TGTGCCAGCAGTTACCAAAGCGGGGCCCTATACAATGAGCAGTTCTTC. It translates to CASSYQSGALYNEQFF.